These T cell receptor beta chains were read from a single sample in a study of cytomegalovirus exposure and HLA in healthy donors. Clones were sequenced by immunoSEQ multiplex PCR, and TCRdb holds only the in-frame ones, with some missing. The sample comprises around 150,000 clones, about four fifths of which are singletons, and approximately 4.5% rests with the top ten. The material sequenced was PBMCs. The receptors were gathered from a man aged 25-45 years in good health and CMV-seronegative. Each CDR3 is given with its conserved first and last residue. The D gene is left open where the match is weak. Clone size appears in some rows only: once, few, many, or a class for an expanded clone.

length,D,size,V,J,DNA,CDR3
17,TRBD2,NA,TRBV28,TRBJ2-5,TGTGCCAGCAGTTCCCCCGAGCGGGGGCCTCCATGGGAGACCCAGTACTTC,CASSSPERGPPWETQYF
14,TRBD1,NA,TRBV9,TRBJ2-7,TGTGCCAGCAGCATCCGGGACAGGAGGTACGAGCAGTACTTC,CASSIRDRRYEQYF
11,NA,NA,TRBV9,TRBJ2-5,TGTGCCAGCAGCGGCGGCGGGACCCAGTACTTC,CASSGGGTQYF
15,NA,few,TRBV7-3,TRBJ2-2,TGTGCCAGCAGCCAATTGACAGGGAACACCGGGGAGCTGTTTTTT,CASSQLTGNTGELFF
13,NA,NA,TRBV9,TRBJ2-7,TGTGCCAGCAGCGTAGCTCTAACCTACGAGCAGTACTTC,CASSVALTYEQYF
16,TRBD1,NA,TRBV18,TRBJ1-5,TGTGCCAGCTCACTCGGACAGGAAGGGGCTTATCAGCCCCAGCATTTT,CASSLGQEGAYQPQHF
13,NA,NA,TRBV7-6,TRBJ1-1,TGTGCCAGCAGCTTAGCGACCGACCGGGGGGCTTTCTTT,CASSLATDRGAFF
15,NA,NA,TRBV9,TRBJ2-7,TGTGCCAGCAGCGTAGAAGGGGGAAAAACCTACGAGCAGTACTTC,CASSVEGGKTYEQYF
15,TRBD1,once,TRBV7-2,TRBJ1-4,TGTGCCAGCAGCCATAAAGACAGGGTTAATGAAAAACTGTTTTTT,CASSHKDRVNEKLFF
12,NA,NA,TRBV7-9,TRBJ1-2,TGTGCCAGCAGCCCCGGGGGCTATGGCTACACCTTC,CASSPGGYGYTF